Here is one TCR beta chain with its context. Its antigen is as yet unknown. The CDR3 is 16 amino acids. V was cut by 6 bases and J by 6 bases, with 21 bases left in between. The V gene's germline CDR1 is SNHLY and CDR2 FYNNEI. Stated time point: neoterminal ileum biopsy at postoperative endoscopy, about 6 months after surgery. This specimen comes from a study of T cell repertoires in ileal Crohn's disease. Profiled with immunoSEQ multiplex PCR; TCRdb holds only in-frame clones, not every one. The repertoire holds 5,000 or so clones, with approximately 69% as singletons. General study results and limits: High-frequency clones were more common in sorted CD8 than CD4 cells. Endoscopic recurrence occurred in every patient whose clonality exceeded 26.8%. Compared with non-smokers, active smokers at surgery showed more clonal expansions.

The source of this sequence is an adult with Crohn's disease. Sequencing was performed on ileal tissue. The rearrangement uses TRBV2 and TRBJ1-5; the D gene is possibly TRBD1 (6 bases). CDR3 in amino acids: CASSPGREVRGQPQHF. The CDR3 bases are TGTGCCAGCAGCCCCGGAAGGGAAGTCAGGGGTCAGCCCCAGCATTTT.